The 32 T cell receptor beta chains presented below share a single source sample, sequenced in a study of cytomegalovirus exposure and HLA in healthy donors (dated by TCRdb to the late 2010s). Libraries were made using the immunoSEQ multiplex PCR assay. TCRdb mirrors the immuneACCESS table, restricted to in-frame sequences. Some clones are absent from its copies; in checked studies, under half trace to an unresolved V gene, and the reason for the others is unknown. In all, the sample holds about 220,000 clones, and around nine tenths of those were seen once. About 2.8% of the sample is held by the ten biggest clonotypes. Sequenced sample: PBMCs. The receptor source for this set is a man younger than 35 in good health and CMV-seronegative.

The chain's CDR3 is CASRANRGIAYEQYF. CDR3 bases: TGTGCCAGCAGGGCTAACAGGGGTATCGCCTACGAGCAGTACTTC. The chain joins TRBV6-1 to TRBJ2-7; 7 bases agree with TRBD1. Germline V gives CDR1 MNHNS, CDR2 SASEGT. The junction had 10 bases not matched to a gene; V was cut back by 6 bases and J by 2 bases. CDR3 length: 15 amino acids.

The chain has TRBV18 and TRBJ1-4; D call uncertain. Trimming pared 2 bases from V and 4 bases from J, leaving 8 bases between. In germline, CDR1 is KGHSH, CDR2 LQKENI. This CDR3 region has 14 residues. The CDR3 spells CASSPSGSNEKLFF. The CDR3, as DNA: TGTGCCAGCTCACCAAGTGGGAGTAATGAAAAACTGTTTTTT. Drawing the rest from reference TRBV18 and TRBJ1-4, the complete variable domain is NAGVMQNPRHLVRRRGQEARLRCSPMKGHSHVYWYRQLPEEGLKFMVYLQKENIIDESGMPKERFSAEFPKEGPSILRIQQVVRGDSAAYFCASSPSGSNEKLFFGSGTQLSVL.

The V call is TRBV7-2, the J call TRBJ2-1, with 7 bases matching TRBD2. The trim removed 2 bases at V and 0 bases at J, leaving 7 bases unmatched. CDR1 and CDR2 (germline): SGHTA, FQGNSA. The CDR3 sequence is 17 residues long. CDR3 region: CASSLLWSGISYNEQFF. In DNA, the CDR3 is TGTGCCAGCAGCTTATTGTGGAGCGGGATCTCCTACAATGAGCAGTTCTTC. Together with reference TRBV7-2 and TRBJ2-1, the CDR3 gives the full variable domain: GAGVSQSPSNKVTEKGKDVELRCDPISGHTALYWYRQSLGQGLEFLIYFQGNSAPDKSGLPSDRFSAERTGGSVSTLTIQRTQQEDSAVYLCASSLLWSGISYNEQFFGPGTRLTVL.

The rearrangement uses TRBV7-9 and TRBJ2-7; D remains unclear. This CDR3 contains 14 residues. Per germline, CDR1 SEHNR and CDR2 FQNEAQ (reference sequence). The V gene lost 3 bases and the J gene lost 4 bases, with 13 bases spanning the gap. The CDR3 reads CASSFFGYGYEQYF. The CDR3 DNA follows: TGTGCCAGCAGCTTTTTCGGGTATGGATACGAGCAGTACTTC.

The rearrangement joins TRBV6-5 to TRBJ2-1; 7 bases fit TRBD1. Trimming removed 4 bases from V and 6 bases from J; junction bases left unmatched: 0. From germline, CDR1 is MNHEY and CDR2 SVGAGI. CDR3 size: 12 residues. The CDR3 reads CASSSGGNEQFF. The DNA for the CDR3 is TGTGCCAGCAGTTCAGGGGGCAATGAGCAGTTCTTC.

This chain joins TRBV19 and TRBJ2-7; D gene uncertain. V was trimmed by 9 bases and J by 1 base, leaving 13 bases between them. The CDR3 contains 13 residues. Germline V gives CDR1 LNHDA, CDR2 SQIVND (reference sequence). The CDR3: CASSPGHSYEQYF. The DNA for the CDR3 is TGTGCCAGCTCCCCGGGTCATTCCTACGAGCAGTACTTC.

The table lists this clone with a count of one. The chain recombines TRBV2 with TRBJ2-7; D is perhaps TRBD2 (6 bases). Trimming shortened V by 8 bases and J by 1 base, and 12 bases separated the two germline ends. The CDR3 runs 13 residues. The germline gives CDR1 SNHLY, CDR2 FYNNEI. CDR3 DNA sequence: TGTGCCAGCGTGGGCGGGACTTCCTACGAGCAGTACTTC. This translates into CASVGGTSYEQYF. The whole variable domain, filled in from reference TRBV2 and TRBJ2-7, reads EPEVTQTPSHQVTQMGQEVILRCVPISNHLYFYWYRQILGQKVEFLVSFYNNEISEKSEIFDDQFSVERPDGSNFTLKIRSTKLEDSAMYFCASVGGTSYEQYFGPGTRLTVT.

The chain combines TRBV18 with TRBJ1-3, with D possibly TRBD1 on 5 matching bases. This CDR3 contains 17 residues. The germline V gene encodes CDR1 KGHSH and CDR2 LQKENI. Trimming shortened V by 3 bases and J by 0 bases, and 15 bases separated the two germline ends. The CDR3 sequence is CASSPPGGIGSGNTIYF. CDR3 coding DNA: TGTGCCAGCTCACCCCCCGGGGGGATAGGCTCTGGAAACACCATATATTTT.

This clone was seen a single time. This rearrangement joins TRBV7-2 to TRBJ2-1; D unclear. The CDR3 totals 15 residues. CDR1 is SGHTA, CDR2 FQGNSA, per germline. V lost 8 bases to trimming and J lost 4 bases, with 18 bases between them. In DNA, the CDR3 is TGTGCCAGCCGCTCCCTGCGAACCGGTTACAATGAGCAGTTCTTC. As protein: CASRSLRTGYNEQFF.

The chain couples TRBV9 to TRBJ2-3; 8 nucleotides line up with TRBD2. The junction had 8 bases not matched to a gene; V was cut back by 4 bases and J by 4 bases. This CDR3 is built from 15 residues. Germline V gene sequence: CDR1 SGDLS, CDR2 YYNGEE. The CDR3 DNA sequence: TGTGCCAGCAGCCCACAACTAGCGGCTCCAGATACGCAGTATTTT. Translation gives CASSPQLAAPDTQYF.

This chain uses TRBV11-2 with TRBJ2-1, with a tentative D call TRBD1 (6 bases). Trimming removed 5 bases at V and 7 bases at J, with 21 bases between. This CDR3 has 16 amino acids. Germline loops: CDR1 SGHAT, CDR2 FQNNGV. CDR3 DNA sequence: TGTGCCAGCAGCCCCGTGACCCGAAGGGGGTGGAATGAGCAGTTCTTC. Amino acid sequence: CASSPVTRRGWNEQFF.

The chain is built from TRBV28 and TRBJ2-7, with 8 bases identical to TRBD2. Trimming cost V 10 bases and J 0 bases; bases outside gene matches: 8. There are 14 residues in the CDR3. Per the germline V gene, CDR1 is MDHEN and CDR2 is SYDVKM. Here the CDR3 DNA reads TGTGCCACCGAAACTAGCGGAGGCTCCTACGAGCAGTACTTC. As protein: CATETSGGSYEQYF. Supplemented by reference TRBV28 and TRBJ2-7, the full variable domain reads DVKVTQSSRYLVKRTGEKVFLECVQDMDHENMFWYRQDPGLGLRLIYFSYDVKMKEKGDIPEGYSVSREKKERFSLILESASTNQTSMYLCATETSGGSYEQYFGPGTRLTVT.

The chain couples TRBV19 to TRBJ2-2; D unresolved. V lost 6 bases, J lost 3 bases, and 14 bases lay in between. The CDR3 covers 15 residues. Per germline, CDR1 LNHDA and CDR2 SQIVND (reference sequence). Here the CDR3 DNA reads TGTGCCAGTAGCATGATAGTCGTGGACACCGGGGAGCTGTTTTTT. It codes for CASSMIVVDTGELFF.

This clone was counted between two and nine times. V gene TRBV5-8 combines with J gene TRBJ1-5; a possible D gene is TRBD1 (5 bases). V lost 4 bases, J lost 4 bases, and 9 bases lay in between. The CDR3 spans 13 residues. Germline loops: CDR1 SGHTS, CDR2 YDEGEE. The CDR3 is CASSLTVNQPQHF. The CDR3, as DNA: TGTGCCAGCAGCCTGACAGTAAATCAGCCCCAGCATTTT. Full variable domain (remainder filled in from reference TRBV5-8 and TRBJ1-5): EAGVTQSPTHLIKTRGQQATLRCSPISGHTSVYWYQQALGLGLQFLLWYDEGEERNRGNFPPRFSGRQFPNYSSELNVNALELEDSALYLCASSLTVNQPQHFGDGTRLSIL.

The rearrangement uses TRBV5-1 and TRBJ2-3; tentative D call: TRBD2 (5 bases). Deletions cut 1 base from V and 3 bases from J, with 12 bases between. This CDR3 is built from 15 residues. The V gene's germline CDR1 is SGHRS and CDR2 YFSETQ. The CDR3 protein is CASSLLFPGTDTQYF. For the CDR3, the DNA is TGCGCCAGCAGCTTGTTATTTCCGGGGACAGATACGCAGTATTTT.

This clone was detected a few times. This chain links TRBV4-2 with TRBJ1-6; 7 bases line up with TRBD1. CDR3 length: 15 amino acids. The junction had 4 bases not matched to a gene; V was cut back by 0 bases and J by 8 bases. Per the germline V gene, CDR1 is LGHNA and CDR2 is YNFKEQ. CDR3 amino acids: CASSQDGQEHSPLHF. The CDR3 DNA reads TGTGCCAGCAGCCAAGACGGACAGGAGCATTCACCCCTCCACTTT.

The genes are TRBV9 and TRBJ2-7; D possibly corresponds to TRBD1 (6 bases). This CDR3 comprises 15 residues. Germline V gene sequence: CDR1 SGDLS, CDR2 YYNGEE. The germline V and J ends were trimmed by 3 bases and 0 bases, with 13 bases remaining between them. CDR3 loop: CASSGETGSSYEQYF. CDR3 DNA: TGTGCCAGCAGCGGCGAGACAGGATCCTCCTACGAGCAGTACTTC.

This chain connects TRBV5-4 to TRBJ1-6, with a tentative D call TRBD1 (6 bases). CDR3 length: 17 residues. Germline CDR1 is SGHNT and CDR2 is YYREEE (reference sequence). V was clipped by 0 bases and J by 7 bases, with 17 bases between them. CDR3 sequence (DNA): TGTGCCAGCAGCTTGGTCCCCCGGGGGGCCATAAATTCACCCCTCCACTTT. This sequence encodes CASSLVPRGAINSPLHF. The entire variable domain, with the rest obtained from reference TRBV5-4 and TRBJ1-6, is as follows: ETGVTQSPTHLIKTRGQQVTLRCSSQSGHNTVSWYQQALGQGPQFIFQYYREEENGRGNFPPRFSGLQFPNYSSELNVNALELDDSALYLCASSLVPRGAINSPLHFGNGTRLTVT.

J is TRBJ1-1 and V is TRBV4-1; D is perhaps TRBD1 (5 bases). This CDR3 is built from 15 residues. Looked up from germline, CDR1 is MGHRA and CDR2 is YSYEKL. The V and J ends lost 1 base and 0 bases respectively, with 9 bases between them. The CDR3 reads CASSQVDRMNTEAFF. For the CDR3, the DNA is TGCGCCAGCAGCCAAGTTGACAGAATGAACACTGAAGCTTTCTTT.

This clone was found a few times. This chain uses TRBV28 with TRBJ1-6; 7 bases fit TRBD1. From germline, CDR1 is MDHEN and CDR2 SYDVKM. V shed 5 bases, J shed 10 bases, and the junction held 8 bases outside the gene matches. This CDR3 is 14 amino acids long. CDR3 sequence reads: CASSGLQGYSPLHF. DNA for the CDR3: TGTGCCAGCAGTGGGCTACAGGGGTACTCACCCCTCCACTTT. The full variable domain, completed using reference TRBV28 and TRBJ1-6, is DVKVTQSSRYLVKRTGEKVFLECVQDMDHENMFWYRQDPGLGLRLIYFSYDVKMKEKGDIPEGYSVSREKKERFSLILESASTNQTSMYLCASSGLQGYSPLHFGNGTRLTVT.

The genes are TRBV7-2 and TRBJ2-5; possibly TRBD1 for D (6 bases). The CDR3 contains 14 residues. In germline, CDR1 is SGHTA, CDR2 FQGNSA. The V end lost 3 bases, the J end lost 2 bases, and 10 bases lay between the germline ends. The CDR3 DNA is TGTGCCAGCAGCTTCGGGACACTTCAAGAGACCCAGTACTTC. Amino acid sequence: CASSFGTLQETQYF.

This chain connects TRBV28 to TRBJ2-3, with a tentative D call TRBD2 (6 bases). The ends were cut back, 5 bases at V and 4 bases at J, with 7 bases in the middle. The CDR3 spans 12 residues. Germline V gene data show CDR1 as MDHEN and CDR2 as SYDVKM. CDR3 amino acids: CASSGGSDTQYF. For the CDR3, the DNA is TGTGCCAGCAGTGGAGGGTCAGATACGCAGTATTTT.

This clone has a single count. The chain uses TRBV4-1 and TRBJ1-3; unclear D gene. The CDR3 is 13 residues long. Trimming left V 1 base short and J 4 bases short, with 5 bases between. Germline V gene lookup returns CDR1 MGHRA and CDR2 YSYEKL. This CDR3 reads CASSQGAGNTIYF. CDR3 bases: TGCGCCAGCAGCCAAGGAGCCGGAAACACCATATATTTT.

This chain links TRBV27 with TRBJ2-2; perhaps TRBD1 as D (5 bases). The V gene's germline CDR1 is MNHEY and CDR2 SMNVEV (reference sequence). V gave up 5 bases and J gave up 6 bases, with 10 bases separating them. The CDR3 covers 13 residues. The CDR3 loop reads CASSPSGSGELFF. The CDR3 DNA reads as TGTGCCAGCAGTCCCTCAGGGTCCGGGGAGCTGTTTTTT.

This clone was seen more than once but under ten times. This rearrangement joins TRBV6-5 to TRBJ1-2; no clear D. Looked up from germline, CDR1 is MNHEY and CDR2 is SVGAGI. The CDR3 covers 11 residues. The ends were cut back, 8 bases at V and 6 bases at J, with 10 bases in the middle. DNA of the CDR3: TGTGCCAGCGGGAGAAGGGATGGCTACACCTTC. As protein: CASGRRDGYTF.

V and J are TRBV11-2 and TRBJ1-1; no firm D call. The V gene lost 1 base and the J gene lost 2 bases, with 8 bases spanning the gap. The CDR3 extends over 14 amino acids. Germline CDR1 and CDR2: SGHAT and FQNNGV. In DNA form, the CDR3 reads TGTGCCAGCAGCTTAGGAAAAACTAACACTGAAGCTTTCTTT. It yields the protein CASSLGKTNTEAFF.

This chain connects TRBV9 to TRBJ2-7, with D perhaps matching TRBD2 (6 bases). V dropped 4 bases and J dropped 1 base, with 15 bases sitting between them. Per the germline V gene, CDR1 is SGDLS and CDR2 is YYNGEE. This CDR3 comprises 15 residues. CDR3 nucleotides: TGTGCCAGCAGCCAAGGGACTCACCAGTCCTACGAGCAGTACTTC. Its translation: CASSQGTHQSYEQYF.

This chain joins TRBV18 and TRBJ2-5, with 16 bases aligning to TRBD2. Germline assignment: CDR1 KGHSH and CDR2 LQKENI. This CDR3 comprises 17 residues. V lost 3 bases, J lost 4 bases, and 5 bases stayed unmatched. The CDR3 sequence: CASSPGLAGGDPETQYF. CDR3 nucleotides: TGTGCCAGCTCACCGGGACTAGCGGGAGGGGACCCAGAGACCCAGTACTTC. Full variable domain (missing parts from reference TRBV18 and TRBJ2-5): NAGVMQNPRHLVRRRGQEARLRCSPMKGHSHVYWYRQLPEEGLKFMVYLQKENIIDESGMPKERFSAEFPKEGPSILRIQQVVRGDSAAYFCASSPGLAGGDPETQYFGPGTRLLVL.

The V and J genes are TRBV28 and TRBJ1-2; 7 bases align to TRBD1. Trimming took 8 bases from V and 4 from J; bases not matched to a gene: 10. The CDR3 extends over 14 amino acids. The germline CDR1 and CDR2 sequences are MDHEN and SYDVKM. CDR3 residues: CASLERGLSYGYTF. CDR3 DNA: TGTGCCAGCTTAGAGAGGGGGCTAAGCTATGGCTACACCTTC.

The chain recombines TRBV27 with TRBJ2-1; D is possibly TRBD1 (5 bases). The V gene lost 0 bases and the J gene lost 5 bases, with 8 bases spanning the gap. CDR1 is MNHEY and CDR2 is SMNVEV in the germline V gene (reference sequence). CDR3 size: 14 residues. CDR3 sequence reads: CASSLSWTNNEQFF. CDR3 nucleotide sequence: TGTGCCAGCAGTTTATCCTGGACAAACAATGAGCAGTTCTTC.

The chain joins TRBV6-6 to TRBJ1-2, with 9 nucleotides matching TRBD1. CDR3 length equals 15 residues. Germline V lookup: CDR1 MNHNY, CDR2 SVGAGI (reference sequence). Losses at the gene ends were 1 base for V and 6 bases for J; bases not matched to a gene: 6. The CDR3 bases are TGTGCCAGCAGTTACTTACAGGGGGCTCGGAATGGCTACACCTTC. Residues: CASSYLQGARNGYTF.

The chain recombines TRBV5-1 with TRBJ2-2; D uncertain. V lost 4 bases and J lost 3, with 7 bases in between. The CDR3 has 13 amino acids. CDR1 and CDR2 from the germline V gene are SGHRS and YFSETQ. The CDR3 is CASSNLYTGELFF. In DNA, the CDR3 is TGCGCCAGCAGCAACTTATACACCGGGGAGCTGTTTTTT.